Listed below are T cell receptor beta chains from one sample, sequenced in a study of long-term antiretroviral therapy in people with HIV. The repertoire was sequenced with immunoSEQ multiplex PCR; TCRdb's copy has only in-frame clones and lacks some. The top ten hold about 9.2% of the sample, which has around 28,000 clones, 75% to 90% seen once. The sequencing here drew on unsorted PBMCs, taken 2.3 years after starting antiretroviral therapy. The receptors here all came from a middle-aged man with HIV. Both conserved end residues are part of each CDR3. The D gene is left open where the match is weak. Size values are once, few and many counts, or a class for expanded clones, and some rows have none.

V gene: TRBV18; D gene: TRBD1; J gene: TRBJ1-1; clone size: .; CDR3 protein: CASSVQGADTEAFF; CDR3 DNA: TGTGCCAGCTCAGTACAGGGGGCGGACACTGAAGCTTTCTTT
V gene: TRBV5-1; D gene: TRBD2; J gene: TRBJ2-7; clone size: .; CDR3 protein: CASSLGPAGLAGSYEQYF; CDR3 DNA: TGCGCCAGCAGCTTGGGCCCTGCCGGACTAGCGGGAAGCTACGAGCAGTACTTC
V gene: TRBV6-1; D gene: .; J gene: TRBJ2-1; clone size: .; CDR3 protein: CASSDTSPAYNEQFF; CDR3 DNA: TGTGCCAGCAGTGATACTAGTCCCGCCTACAATGAGCAGTTCTTC
V gene: TRBV19; D gene: TRBD1; J gene: TRBJ2-3; clone size: once; CDR3 protein: CASTPIMRSGTGITDTQYF; CDR3 DNA: TGTGCCAGTACCCCTATCATGAGGTCCGGGACAGGTATCACAGATACGCAGTATTTT
V gene: TRBV21-1; D gene: .; J gene: TRBJ1-6; clone size: .; CDR3 protein: CASSKGQISSYNSPLHF; CDR3 DNA: TGTGCCAGCAGCAAGGGACAGATTAGCTCCTATAATTCACCCCTCCACTTT
V gene: TRBV27; D gene: .; J gene: TRBJ2-1; clone size: .; CDR3 protein: CASSLSSWNEQFF; CDR3 DNA: TGTGCCAGCAGTTTATCTAGCTGGAATGAGCAGTTCTTC
V gene: TRBV2; D gene: TRBD1; J gene: TRBJ1-2; clone size: .; CDR3 protein: CASSRDRVGYGYTF; CDR3 DNA: TGTGCCAGCAGCAGGGACAGGGTTGGCTATGGCTACACCTTC
V gene: TRBV4-1; D gene: TRBD2; J gene: TRBJ2-7; clone size: once; CDR3 protein: CASSQELAGVLYEQYF; CDR3 DNA: TGCGCCAGCAGCCAAGAACTAGCGGGGGTTTTATACGAGCAGTACTTC
V gene: TRBV11-2; D gene: .; J gene: TRBJ2-2; clone size: .; CDR3 protein: CASSNVGDTGELFF; CDR3 DNA: TGTGCCAGCAGTAACGTGGGGGATACCGGGGAGCTGTTTTTT
V gene: TRBV9; D gene: TRBD2; J gene: TRBJ2-1; clone size: .; CDR3 protein: CASSVGGGLVFF; CDR3 DNA: TGTGCCAGCAGCGTAGGGGGGGGACTTGTGTTCTTC
V gene: TRBV7-8; D gene: .; J gene: TRBJ1-5; clone size: few; CDR3 protein: CASSLAVNSNQPQHF; CDR3 DNA: TGTGCCAGCAGCTTAGCAGTTAATAGCAATCAGCCCCAGCATTTT
V gene: TRBV6-5; D gene: .; J gene: TRBJ1-5; clone size: once; CDR3 protein: CASSYKIGAQPQHF; CDR3 DNA: TGTGCCAGCAGCTACAAAATTGGGGCTCAGCCCCAGCATTTT
V gene: TRBV30; D gene: .; J gene: TRBJ1-3; clone size: .; CDR3 protein: CAFEPAGASSGNTIYF; CDR3 DNA: TGTGCCTTCGAGCCGGCAGGGGCGAGCTCTGGAAACACCATATATTTT
V gene: TRBV9; D gene: .; J gene: TRBJ1-1; clone size: .; CDR3 protein: CASSVVRRASNTEAFF; CDR3 DNA: TGTGCCAGCAGCGTAGTACGAAGAGCGTCGAACACTGAAGCTTTCTTT
V gene: TRBV30; D gene: .; J gene: TRBJ2-7; clone size: .; CDR3 protein: CAWTGSTNYEQYF; CDR3 DNA: TGTGCCTGGACCGGATCCACCAACTACGAGCAGTACTTC
V gene: TRBV5-1; D gene: TRBD2; J gene: TRBJ2-7; clone size: .; CDR3 protein: CASSRPAGVPYEQYF; CDR3 DNA: TGCGCCAGCAGCCGTCCAGCGGGAGTTCCCTACGAGCAGTACTTC
V gene: TRBV9; D gene: .; J gene: TRBJ1-6; clone size: .; CDR3 protein: CASSPPGRGNSPLHF; CDR3 DNA: TGTGCCAGCAGCCCCCCCGGCAGGGGCAATTCACCCCTCCACTTT
V gene: TRBV11-1; D gene: TRBD1; J gene: TRBJ2-7; clone size: once; CDR3 protein: CASSFGTGGSYEQYF; CDR3 DNA: TGTGCCAGCAGCTTCGGGACAGGGGGCTCCTACGAGCAGTACTTC
V gene: TRBV5-1; D gene: .; J gene: TRBJ1-1; clone size: once; CDR3 protein: CASSGGNTEAFF; CDR3 DNA: TGCGCCAGCAGCGGCGGGAACACTGAAGCTTTCTTT
V gene: TRBV18; D gene: TRBD1; J gene: TRBJ1-1; clone size: .; CDR3 protein: CASLQGRDTEAFF; CDR3 DNA: TGTGCCAGCTTACAGGGGAGAGACACTGAAGCTTTCTTT
V gene: TRBV7-9; D gene: TRBD2; J gene: TRBJ2-3; clone size: .; CDR3 protein: CASSLGTSGTVTDTQYF; CDR3 DNA: TGTGCCAGCAGCCTCGGGACTAGCGGGACCGTCACAGATACGCAGTATTTT
V gene: TRBV2; D gene: TRBD2; J gene: TRBJ2-3; clone size: .; CDR3 protein: CASSEAGTSGRTDTQYF; CDR3 DNA: TGTGCCAGCAGTGAAGCGGGGACTAGCGGGCGCACAGATACGCAGTATTTT
V gene: TRBV7-9; D gene: .; J gene: TRBJ2-7; clone size: .; CDR3 protein: CASSLGGAGKDEQYF; CDR3 DNA: TGTGCCAGCAGCTTAGGGGGGGCAGGGAAGGACGAGCAGTACTTC
V gene: TRBV10-2; D gene: TRBD1; J gene: TRBJ1-4; clone size: .; CDR3 protein: CASRGRDRGYEKLFF; CDR3 DNA: TGCGCCAGCAGGGGAAGGGACAGGGGGTATGAAAAACTGTTTTTT
V gene: TRBV15; D gene: TRBD2; J gene: TRBJ2-1; clone size: once; CDR3 protein: CATSRDLVLGEGRNEQFF; CDR3 DNA: TGTGCCACCAGCAGAGACTTGGTCTTGGGGGAGGGCCGCAATGAGCAGTTCTTC
V gene: TRBV7-9; D gene: TRBD2; J gene: TRBJ2-1; clone size: .; CDR3 protein: CASSARFPGRGEQFF; CDR3 DNA: TGTGCCAGCAGCGCCCGATTCCCCGGGAGGGGTGAGCAGTTCTTC
V gene: TRBV19; D gene: TRBD1; J gene: TRBJ1-2; clone size: .; CDR3 protein: CASSWDRGNYGYTF; CDR3 DNA: TGTGCCAGTAGTTGGGACAGGGGTAACTATGGCTACACCTTC
V gene: TRBV2; D gene: TRBD1; J gene: TRBJ2-7; clone size: .; CDR3 protein: CASSGGQGAYEQYF; CDR3 DNA: TGTGCCAGCAGCGGGGGACAGGGGGCCTACGAGCAGTACTTC
V gene: TRBV5-1; D gene: TRBD2; J gene: TRBJ2-5; clone size: once; CDR3 protein: CASSSEREVQETQYF; CDR3 DNA: TGCGCCAGCAGCTCGGAGCGGGAGGTACAAGAGACCCAGTACTTC
V gene: TRBV25-1; D gene: .; J gene: TRBJ2-7; clone size: .; CDR3 protein: CASSGGWTELYEQYF; CDR3 DNA: TGTGCCAGCAGTGGAGGGTGGACAGAGCTATACGAGCAGTACTTC
V gene: TRBV11-2; D gene: .; J gene: TRBJ2-1; clone size: .; CDR3 protein: CASSLAGSSYNEQFF; CDR3 DNA: TGTGCCAGCAGCTTAGCGGGGAGCTCCTACAATGAGCAGTTCTTC
V gene: TRBV2; D gene: .; J gene: TRBJ1-2; clone size: .; CDR3 protein: CASSEVQGLGYTF; CDR3 DNA: TGTGCCAGCAGTGAAGTACAGGGTCTGGGCTACACCTTC
V gene: TRBV29-1; D gene: .; J gene: TRBJ1-5; clone size: .; CDR3 protein: CSVSGQGGNPQHF; CDR3 DNA: TGCAGCGTCTCGGGGCAGGGAGGTAATCCCCAGCATTTT
V gene: TRBV29-1; D gene: .; J gene: TRBJ2-7; clone size: .; CDR3 protein: CSVAGTAEQYF; CDR3 DNA: TGCAGCGTCGCAGGGACTGCCGAGCAGTACTTC
V gene: TRBV2; D gene: .; J gene: TRBJ2-1; clone size: .; CDR3 protein: CASTPLVGSLNEQFF; CDR3 DNA: TGTGCCAGCACCCCCTTAGTCGGGAGTTTGAATGAGCAGTTCTTC
V gene: TRBV15; D gene: .; J gene: TRBJ2-7; clone size: .; CDR3 protein: CATSPENRAYEQYF; CDR3 DNA: TGTGCCACCAGCCCGGAGAACAGGGCCTACGAGCAGTACTTC
V gene: TRBV6-6; D gene: .; J gene: TRBJ1-2; clone size: once; CDR3 protein: CASSYGKGSYGYTF; CDR3 DNA: TGTGCCAGCAGTTACGGGAAAGGGAGCTATGGCTACACCTTC
V gene: TRBV30; D gene: .; J gene: TRBJ1-1; clone size: .; CDR3 protein: CAWSEDMNTEAFF; CDR3 DNA: TGTGCCTGGAGTGAAGACATGAACACTGAAGCTTTCTTT
V gene: TRBV7-9; D gene: .; J gene: TRBJ2-5; clone size: .; CDR3 protein: CASSLFQETQYF; CDR3 DNA: TGTGCCAGCAGCTTGTTTCAAGAGACCCAGTACTTC
V gene: TRBV19; D gene: .; J gene: TRBJ1-2; clone size: .; CDR3 protein: CASSMSPGPPGGYTF; CDR3 DNA: TGTGCCAGTAGTATGTCCCCGGGCCCACCGGGGGGCTACACCTTC
V gene: TRBV11-2; D gene: TRBD1; J gene: TRBJ2-3; clone size: .; CDR3 protein: CASSLGTGGGGSSADTQYF; CDR3 DNA: TGTGCCAGCAGCTTAGGTACAGGGGGCGGGGGTTCGTCGGCAGATACGCAGTATTTT
V gene: TRBV15; D gene: .; J gene: TRBJ1-5; clone size: .; CDR3 protein: CATSGTRNQPQHF; CDR3 DNA: TGTGCCACCAGCGGAACACGGAATCAGCCCCAGCATTTT
V gene: TRBV25-1; D gene: .; J gene: TRBJ2-7; clone size: once; CDR3 protein: CASSDRGGYEQYF; CDR3 DNA: TGTGCCAGCAGTGACAGGGGAGGCTACGAGCAGTACTTC
V gene: TRBV13; D gene: .; J gene: TRBJ1-1; clone size: .; CDR3 protein: CASSLERREAFF; CDR3 DNA: TGTGCCAGCAGCTTAGAACGACGGGAAGCTTTCTTT
V gene: TRBV5-1; D gene: TRBD1; J gene: TRBJ2-5; clone size: .; CDR3 protein: CASSYQGEETQYF; CDR3 DNA: TGCGCCAGCAGCTATCAGGGGGAAGAGACCCAGTACTTC
V gene: TRBV13; D gene: TRBD2; J gene: TRBJ2-1; clone size: .; CDR3 protein: CASTLEGPGTSGYNEQFF; CDR3 DNA: TGTGCCAGCACCCTCGAGGGGCCCGGGACTAGCGGTTACAATGAGCAGTTCTTC
V gene: TRBV19; D gene: TRBD1; J gene: TRBJ1-1; clone size: .; CDR3 protein: CASSIGTGGPLGTEAFF; CDR3 DNA: TGTGCCAGTAGTATAGGGACAGGGGGCCCCTTGGGGACTGAAGCTTTCTTT
V gene: TRBV6-5; D gene: TRBD1; J gene: TRBJ1-1; clone size: .; CDR3 protein: CASSSQGRVNTEAFF; CDR3 DNA: TGTGCCAGCAGTTCACAGGGGCGGGTGAACACTGAAGCTTTCTTT
V gene: TRBV7-6; D gene: TRBD1; J gene: TRBJ1-2; clone size: once; CDR3 protein: CASSLGQDRKAYGYTF; CDR3 DNA: TGTGCCAGCAGCTTAGGCCAGGACAGGAAAGCCTATGGCTACACCTTC
V gene: TRBV5-8; D gene: .; J gene: TRBJ1-6; clone size: few; CDR3 protein: CASSLKGGNSPLHF; CDR3 DNA: TGTGCCAGCAGCTTGAAGGGGGGGAATTCACCCCTCCACTTT
V gene: TRBV5-4; D gene: .; J gene: TRBJ2-1; clone size: .; CDR3 protein: CASSLRQGGEQFF; CDR3 DNA: TGTGCCAGCAGCTTGCGCCAGGGAGGTGAGCAGTTCTTC
V gene: TRBV19; D gene: TRBD1; J gene: TRBJ2-7; clone size: .; CDR3 protein: CASSILTGDRNEQYF; CDR3 DNA: TGTGCCAGTAGTATATTAACAGGGGATCGGAACGAGCAGTACTTC
V gene: TRBV19; D gene: .; J gene: TRBJ1-4; clone size: .; CDR3 protein: CASSTSNEKLFF; CDR3 DNA: TGTGCCAGTAGTACTTCCAACGAAAAACTGTTTTTT
V gene: TRBV18; D gene: TRBD1; J gene: TRBJ1-5; clone size: .; CDR3 protein: CASSPPVSGTGGSVVQPQHF; CDR3 DNA: TGTGCCAGCTCACCTCCAGTTTCCGGGACAGGGGGCTCGGTGGTTCAGCCCCAGCATTTT